This is a list of T cell receptor beta chains from one sample in a study of cytomegalovirus exposure and HLA in healthy donors. The assay was immunoSEQ multiplex PCR, and TCRdb's table has in-frame clones only and misses some. The sample lists 120,000 to 150,000 clones, 9.4% occurring once. Sequenced sample: PBMCs. The receptors come from a male donor in good health and CMV-seronegative. Each CDR3 is given with its conserved first and last residue. A D gene is named only where the DNA matches it firmly. Size is stated for part of the rows, as once, few or many counts, or as a class when the clone is expanded.

D,J,size,V,DNA,CDR3
TRBD2,TRBJ2-7,.,TRBV7-9,TGTGCCAGCAGCCAGTGGACTAGCGGGAGGGTGTACTTC,CASSQWTSGRVYF
TRBD1,TRBJ2-3,few,TRBV13,TGTGCCAGCAGCTTTGAGACAGGGGAAAGGGCCCAAGATACGCAGTATTTT,CASSFETGERAQDTQYF
.,TRBJ2-7,few,TRBV5-6,TGTGCCAGCAGCCCCGCGGGTCCCCTTTCCTACGAGCAGTACTTC,CASSPAGPLSYEQYF
.,TRBJ2-3,.,TRBV11-2,TGTGCCAGCAGCTTAGTAGGGGGACCGGGGACAGATACGCAGTATTTT,CASSLVGGPGTDTQYF
.,TRBJ1-3,.,TRBV7-9,TGTGCCAGCAGCTTCCTCAGGGAAGGAAACACCATATATTTT,CASSFLREGNTIYF
.,TRBJ2-7,few,TRBV18,TGTGCCAGCTCACCACCGCGGGACGGATTACTACATTCCCGTGAGCAGTACTTC,CASSPPRDGLLHSREQYF
TRBD1,TRBJ1-1,few,TRBV15,TGTGCCACCAGCAGAGAGAACAGGGGTGGGACTGAAGCTTTCTTT,CATSRENRGGTEAFF
TRBD1,TRBJ1-2,.,TRBV27,TGTGCCAGCTCGACAGGGAATGGCTACACCTTC,CASSTGNGYTF
TRBD1,TRBJ1-3,few,TRBV28,TGTGCCACCGGCTTGGACAGGTCCTCTGGAAACACCATATATTTT,CATGLDRSSGNTIYF
TRBD1,TRBJ1-4,.,TRBV18,TGTGCCAGCTCGACCGGGACAGGGAGCGAAAAACTGTTTTTT,CASSTGTGSEKLFF
.,TRBJ1-3,.,TRBV18,TGTGCCAGCTCCCCCACAGGGACCTCTGGAAACACCATATATTTT,CASSPTGTSGNTIYF
TRBD1,TRBJ1-2,.,TRBV7-2,TGTGCCAGCAGCTTAGCTACAGGGGATGGCTACACCTTC,CASSLATGDGYTF
.,TRBJ2-3,few,TRBV2,TGTGCCAGGGAGGGGAGGAGGCCAGATACGCAGTATTTT,CAREGRRPDTQYF
.,TRBJ1-4,few,TRBV5-1,TGCGCCAGCAGCTTCGACAGTGCTGAAAAACTGTTTTTT,CASSFDSAEKLFF
TRBD1,TRBJ1-4,.,TRBV28,TGTGCCAGCAGTTTACAGGGGGAACTGTTTTTT,CASSLQGELFF
.,TRBJ2-2,.,TRBV15,TGTGCCACCAGCATTATTCAGGGCGGCGGGGAGCTGTTTTTT,CATSIIQGGGELFF
.,TRBJ1-4,.,TRBV28,TGTGCCAGCAGTTTCCAGGGTCAGGAAAAACTGTTTTTT,CASSFQGQEKLFF
.,TRBJ1-2,.,TRBV25-1,TGTGCCAGCAGTGAAGCGGGAATGGGGTATGGCTACACCTTC,CASSEAGMGYGYTF
TRBD1,TRBJ1-2,.,TRBV6-1,TGTGCCAGCAGCCGCGACGGGACAGGGGACGGCTACACCTTC,CASSRDGTGDGYTF
TRBD1,TRBJ2-7,.,TRBV7-2,TGTGCCAGCAGCTCCCGGACAGGGGGGCCCTACGAGCAGTACTTC,CASSSRTGGPYEQYF
.,TRBJ2-2,.,TRBV5-4,TGTGCCAGCAGCGGAGGACAGTTTAACACCGGGGAGCTGTTTTTT,CASSGGQFNTGELFF
TRBD2,TRBJ2-1,.,TRBV28,TGTGCCAGCAGTCCCAGCGGGGGGACCTACAATGAGCAGTTCTTC,CASSPSGGTYNEQFF
.,TRBJ2-1,few,TRBV4-1,TGCGCCAGCAGCCCGCCCCCTGACTACTTGAGCTCCTACAATGAGCAGTTCTTC,CASSPPPDYLSSYNEQFF
.,TRBJ2-7,.,TRBV11-2,TGTGCCAGCAGCTGGCGAGGAGGCGGGCCCTCCTACGAGCAGTACTTC,CASSWRGGGPSYEQYF
TRBD1,TRBJ1-2,.,TRBV7-2,TGTGCCAGCAGCTTAGGGGGGACAGGGGCCTATGGCTACACCTTC,CASSLGGTGAYGYTF
.,TRBJ2-5,.,TRBV21-1,TGTGCCAGCAGCAAAGAAAGTGGCAGGGGGGAGACCCAGTACTTC,CASSKESGRGETQYF
.,TRBJ2-3,.,TRBV25-1,TGTGCCAGCAGTGCCGGCGGGGCTAGGACTAGCACAGATACGCAGTATTTT,CASSAGGARTSTDTQYF
TRBD1,TRBJ1-1,few,TRBV4-1,TGCGCCAGCAGCCAAGTGCCGGGACAGGGGAGCACTGAAGCTTTCTTT,CASSQVPGQGSTEAFF
TRBD1,TRBJ2-7,.,TRBV28,TGTGCCATCCGACAGGGGGCCCTTTCGAGCGAGCAGTACTTC,CAIRQGALSSEQYF
.,TRBJ1-4,.,TRBV5-1,TGCGCCAGCAGCTTTGGAGGGAAGGGTGAAAAACTGTTTTTT,CASSFGGKGEKLFF
TRBD2,TRBJ2-3,few,TRBV5-1,TGCGCCAGCAGCTTGCCCCCCGGGACTACCTCTGGGGATACGCAGTATTTT,CASSLPPGTTSGDTQYF
.,TRBJ2-1,few,TRBV6-5,TGTGCCAGCAGTTACTCGGGGCGTGAGCAGTTCTTC,CASSYSGREQFF
TRBD1,TRBJ1-1,.,TRBV18,TGTGCCAGCTCACCGGGACAGGGGGCTTTCTTT,CASSPGQGAFF
TRBD1,TRBJ2-2,few,TRBV7-2,TGTGCCAGCAGCTCCTGGACAGGGTCTGCGACCGGGGAGCTGTTTTTT,CASSSWTGSATGELFF
.,TRBJ1-6,few,TRBV11-1,TGTGCCAGCAGCTTAGGATGGAGCTCCTATAATTCACCCCTCCACTTT,CASSLGWSSYNSPLHF
.,TRBJ2-1,few,TRBV5-1,TGCGCCAGCAGCTTGCCGCTAGCGAGTAGTAGTGAGCAGTTCTTC,CASSLPLASSSEQFF
.,TRBJ2-5,few,TRBV11-2,TGTGCCAGCAGCGAAGGACAGTTTAGGGAGACCCAGTACTTC,CASSEGQFRETQYF
.,TRBJ1-5,.,TRBV28,TGTGCCAGCAGTTTCAGGGAAGGGAGGAATCAGCCCCAGCATTTT,CASSFREGRNQPQHF
.,TRBJ2-7,.,TRBV27,TGTGCCAGCAGTTTCCGGGGTGAGTCCTACGAGCAGTACTTC,CASSFRGESYEQYF
TRBD1,TRBJ2-7,.,TRBV11-2,TGTGCCAGCAGCTTGCAGGGACAGGGGGCATACGAGCAGTACTTC,CASSLQGQGAYEQYF
.,TRBJ1-1,.,TRBV29-1,TGCAGCGTCCCGGGTCCCACCGGCACTGAAGCTTTCTTT,CSVPGPTGTEAFF
.,TRBJ1-1,few,TRBV7-2,TGTGCCAGCAGCTTACAGCGGAACACTGAAGCTTTCTTT,CASSLQRNTEAFF
.,TRBJ2-3,.,TRBV15,TGTGCCACAAGCAGAGTGCTGGGAGTTACGCAGTATTTT,CATSRVLGVTQYF